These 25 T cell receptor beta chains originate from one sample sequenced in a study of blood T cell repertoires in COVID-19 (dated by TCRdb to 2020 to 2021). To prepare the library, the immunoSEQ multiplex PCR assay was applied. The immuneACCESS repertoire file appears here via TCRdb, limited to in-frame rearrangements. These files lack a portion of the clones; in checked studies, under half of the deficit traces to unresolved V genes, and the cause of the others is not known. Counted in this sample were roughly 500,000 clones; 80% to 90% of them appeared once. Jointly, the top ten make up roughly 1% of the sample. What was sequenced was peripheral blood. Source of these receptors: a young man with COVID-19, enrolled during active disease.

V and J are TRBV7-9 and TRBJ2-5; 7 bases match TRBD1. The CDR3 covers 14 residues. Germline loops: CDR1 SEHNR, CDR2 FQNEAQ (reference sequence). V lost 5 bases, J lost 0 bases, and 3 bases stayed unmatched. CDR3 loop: CASSLDRDQETQYF. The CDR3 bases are TGTGCCAGCAGCCTAGACAGGGACCAAGAGACCCAGTACTTC.

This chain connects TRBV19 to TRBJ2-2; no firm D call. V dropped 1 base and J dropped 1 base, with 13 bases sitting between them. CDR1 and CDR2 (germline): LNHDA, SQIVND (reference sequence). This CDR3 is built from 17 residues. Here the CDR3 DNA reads TGTGCCAGTAGTATAGGGCGGCGGTTAAGGAACACCGGGGAGCTGTTTTTT. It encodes CASSIGRRLRNTGELFF.

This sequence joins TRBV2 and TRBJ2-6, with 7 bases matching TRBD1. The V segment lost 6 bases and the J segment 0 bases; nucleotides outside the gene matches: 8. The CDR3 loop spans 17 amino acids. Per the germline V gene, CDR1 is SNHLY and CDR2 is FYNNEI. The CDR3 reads CASRTTGITSGANVLTF. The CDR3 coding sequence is TGTGCCAGCAGGACGACAGGGATTACCTCTGGGGCCAACGTCCTGACTTTC. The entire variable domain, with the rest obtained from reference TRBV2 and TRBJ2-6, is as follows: EPEVTQTPSHQVTQMGQEVILRCVPISNHLYFYWYRQILGQKVEFLVSFYNNEISEKSEIFDDQFSVERPDGSNFTLKIRSTKLEDSAMYFCASRTTGITSGANVLTFGAGSRLTVL.

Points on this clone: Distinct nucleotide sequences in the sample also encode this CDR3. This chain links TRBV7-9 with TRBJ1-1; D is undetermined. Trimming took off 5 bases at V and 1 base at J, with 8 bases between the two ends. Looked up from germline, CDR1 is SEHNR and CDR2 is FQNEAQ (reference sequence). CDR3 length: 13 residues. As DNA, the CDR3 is TGTGCCAGCAGCCTGTCAGGGAACACTGAAGCTTTCTTT. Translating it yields CASSLSGNTEAFF.

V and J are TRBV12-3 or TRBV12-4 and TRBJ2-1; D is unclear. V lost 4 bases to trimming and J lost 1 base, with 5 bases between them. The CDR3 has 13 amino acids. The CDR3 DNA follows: TGTGCCAGCAGTTATACTTCCTACAATGAGCAGTTCTTC. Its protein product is CASSYTSYNEQFF.

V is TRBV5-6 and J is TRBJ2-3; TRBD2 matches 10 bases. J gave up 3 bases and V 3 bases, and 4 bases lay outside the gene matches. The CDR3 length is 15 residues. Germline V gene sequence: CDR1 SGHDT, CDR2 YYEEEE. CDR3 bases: TGTGCCAGCAGCTCAATAGCGGGAGGAACAGATACGCAGTATTTT. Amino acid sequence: CASSSIAGGTDTQYF.

In nucleotides, the CDR3 is TGCGCCAGCAGCGTACAGGGGTGGCAAGAGACCCAGTACTTC. It translates to CASSVQGWQETQYF. The V call is TRBV5-1, the J call TRBJ2-5; 7 positions agree with TRBD1. The CDR3 is 14 amino acids. Germline trimming cut 4 bases from V and 2 bases from J; bases unmatched to any gene: 5. Per the germline V gene, CDR1 is SGHRS and CDR2 is YFSETQ.

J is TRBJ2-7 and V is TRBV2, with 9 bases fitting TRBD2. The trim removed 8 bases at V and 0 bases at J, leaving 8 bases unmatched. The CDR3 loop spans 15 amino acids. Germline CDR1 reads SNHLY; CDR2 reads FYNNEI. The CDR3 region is CASRGGSGSSYEQYF. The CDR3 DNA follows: TGTGCCAGCCGAGGCGGTAGCGGGAGCTCCTACGAGCAGTACTTC.

The CDR3 is CASSLVREALTDTQYF. CDR3 in DNA: TGTGCCAGCAGCTTAGTCCGGGAGGCGCTCACAGATACGCAGTATTTT. The chain joins TRBV13 to TRBJ2-3; 7 bases line up with TRBD2. The CDR3 runs 16 residues. J gave up 2 bases and V 1 base, and 6 bases lay outside the gene matches. Per germline, CDR1 PRHDT and CDR2 FYEKMQ (reference sequence).

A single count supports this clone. DNA for the CDR3: TGTGCCAGCAGCCGGAGAGTCGGGAGCTACAATGAGCAGTTCTTC. Its protein is CASSRRVGSYNEQFF. The chain employs TRBV11-2 and TRBJ2-1; D possibly corresponds to TRBD2 (6 bases). CDR1 and CDR2 (germline): SGHAT, FQNNGV. This CDR3 has 15 amino acids. The V and J ends lost 5 bases and 3 bases respectively, with 14 bases between them. Using reference TRBV11-2 and TRBJ2-1 for the parts outside the CDR3, the full variable domain is EAGVAQSPRYKIIEKRQSVAFWCNPISGHATLYWYQQILGQGPKLLIQFQNNGVVDDSQLPKDRFSAERLKGVDSTLKIQPAKLEDSAVYLCASSRRVGSYNEQFFGPGTRLTVL.

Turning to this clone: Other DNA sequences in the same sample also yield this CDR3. CDR3 sequence (DNA): TGTGCCAGCCGACTAGCGGGAGGGCCCTACGAGCAGTACTTC. It translates to CASRLAGGPYEQYF. The gene calls are TRBV27 and TRBJ2-7, with 14 bases matching TRBD2. The CDR3 totals 14 residues. J was trimmed by 2 bases and V by 8 bases; bases with no gene match: 2. Germline CDR1 and CDR2: MNHEY and SMNVEV (reference sequence).

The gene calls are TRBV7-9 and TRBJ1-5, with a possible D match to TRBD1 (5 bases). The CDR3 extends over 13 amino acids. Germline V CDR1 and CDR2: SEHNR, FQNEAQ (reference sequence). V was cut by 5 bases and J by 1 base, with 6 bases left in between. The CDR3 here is CASSRTSNQPQHF. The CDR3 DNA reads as TGTGCCAGCAGCAGGACAAGCAATCAGCCCCAGCATTTT.

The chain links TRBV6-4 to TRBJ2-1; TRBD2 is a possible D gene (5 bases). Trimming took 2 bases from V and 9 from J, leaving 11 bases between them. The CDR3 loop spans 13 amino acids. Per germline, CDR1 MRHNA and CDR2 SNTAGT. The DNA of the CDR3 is TGTGCCAGCAGTGACGGGCTAGCCGGTGAGCAGTTCTTC. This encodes CASSDGLAGEQFF.

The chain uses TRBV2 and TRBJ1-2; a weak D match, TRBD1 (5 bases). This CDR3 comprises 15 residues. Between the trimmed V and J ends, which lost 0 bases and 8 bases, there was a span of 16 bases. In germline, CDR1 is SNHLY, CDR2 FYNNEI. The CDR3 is CASSEATGTDRGYTF. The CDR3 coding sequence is TGTGCCAGCAGTGAAGCCACCGGGACTGACCGGGGCTACACCTTC.

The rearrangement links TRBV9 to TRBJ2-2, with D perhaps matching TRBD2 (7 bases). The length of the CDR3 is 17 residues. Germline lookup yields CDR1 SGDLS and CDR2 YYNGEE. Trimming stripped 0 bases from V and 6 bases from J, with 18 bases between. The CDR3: CASSVGAGADLSGELFF. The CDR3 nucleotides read TGTGCCAGCAGCGTAGGGGCGGGGGCGGATCTTTCCGGGGAGCTGTTTTTT.

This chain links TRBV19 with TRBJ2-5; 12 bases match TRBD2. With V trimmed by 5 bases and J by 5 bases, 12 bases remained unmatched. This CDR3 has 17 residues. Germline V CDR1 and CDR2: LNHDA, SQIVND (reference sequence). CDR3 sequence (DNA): TGTGCCAGTAGTCCCCGGACTAGCGGGGCCCTAGGGGAGACCCAGTACTTC. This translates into CASSPRTSGALGETQYF.

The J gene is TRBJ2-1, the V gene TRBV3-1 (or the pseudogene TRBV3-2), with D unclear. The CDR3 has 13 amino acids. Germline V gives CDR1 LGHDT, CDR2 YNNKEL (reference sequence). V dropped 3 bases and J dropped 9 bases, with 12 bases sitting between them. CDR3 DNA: TGTGCCAGCAGCCAGGGTATGAGGAGTGAGCAGTTCTTC. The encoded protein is CASSQGMRSEQFF.

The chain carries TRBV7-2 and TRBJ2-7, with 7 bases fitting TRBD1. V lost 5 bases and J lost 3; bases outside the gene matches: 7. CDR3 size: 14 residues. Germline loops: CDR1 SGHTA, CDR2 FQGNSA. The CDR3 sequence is CASSKQGIGYEQYF. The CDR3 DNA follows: TGTGCCAGCAGCAAACAGGGGATAGGCTACGAGCAGTACTTC. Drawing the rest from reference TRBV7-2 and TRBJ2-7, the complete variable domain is GAGVSQSPSNKVTEKGKDVELRCDPISGHTALYWYRQSLGQGLEFLIYFQGNSAPDKSGLPSDRFSAERTGGSVSTLTIQRTQQEDSAVYLCASSKQGIGYEQYFGPGTRLTVT.

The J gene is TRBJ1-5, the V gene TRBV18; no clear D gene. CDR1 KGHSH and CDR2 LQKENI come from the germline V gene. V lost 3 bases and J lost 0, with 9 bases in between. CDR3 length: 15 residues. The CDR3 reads CASSPAQPSNQPQHF. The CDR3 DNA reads TGTGCCAGCTCACCTGCACAGCCTAGCAATCAGCCCCAGCATTTT.

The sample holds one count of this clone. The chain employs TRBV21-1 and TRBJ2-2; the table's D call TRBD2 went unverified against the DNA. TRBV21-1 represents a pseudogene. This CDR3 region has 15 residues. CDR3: CASSPSGVNTGELFF. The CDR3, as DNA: TGTGCCAGCAGCCCTAGCGGGGTGAACACCGGGGAGCTGTTTTTT.

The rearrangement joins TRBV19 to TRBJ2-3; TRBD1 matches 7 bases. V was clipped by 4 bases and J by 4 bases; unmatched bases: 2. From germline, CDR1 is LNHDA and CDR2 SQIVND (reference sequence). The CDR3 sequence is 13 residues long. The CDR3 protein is CASSTQGADTQYF. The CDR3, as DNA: TGTGCCAGTAGTACTCAGGGGGCAGATACGCAGTATTTT. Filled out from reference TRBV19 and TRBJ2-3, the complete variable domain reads DGGITQSPKYLFRKEGQNVTLSCEQNLNHDAMYWYRQDPGQGLRLIYYSQIVNDFQKGDIAEGYSVSREKKESFPLTVTSAQKNPTAFYLCASSTQGADTQYFGPGTRLTVL.

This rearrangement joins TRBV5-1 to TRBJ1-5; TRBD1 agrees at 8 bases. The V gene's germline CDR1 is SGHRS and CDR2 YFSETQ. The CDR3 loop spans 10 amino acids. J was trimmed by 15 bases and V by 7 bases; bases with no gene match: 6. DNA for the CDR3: TGCGCCAGCCATAGACAGGGGAGGCATTTT. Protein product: CASHRQGRHF.

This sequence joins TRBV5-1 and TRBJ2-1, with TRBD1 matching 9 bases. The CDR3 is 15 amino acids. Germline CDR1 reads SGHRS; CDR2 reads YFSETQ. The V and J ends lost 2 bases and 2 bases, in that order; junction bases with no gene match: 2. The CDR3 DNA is TGCGCCAGCAGCTTCACAGGGGGCACCTACAATGAGCAGTTCTTC. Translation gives CASSFTGGTYNEQFF.

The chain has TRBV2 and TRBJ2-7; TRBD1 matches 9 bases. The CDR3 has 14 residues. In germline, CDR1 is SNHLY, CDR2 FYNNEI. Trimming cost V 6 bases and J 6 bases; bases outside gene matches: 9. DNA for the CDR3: TGTGCCAGCAGGACCGGGACAGGGTCCGTCGAGCAGTACTTC. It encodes CASRTGTGSVEQYF.

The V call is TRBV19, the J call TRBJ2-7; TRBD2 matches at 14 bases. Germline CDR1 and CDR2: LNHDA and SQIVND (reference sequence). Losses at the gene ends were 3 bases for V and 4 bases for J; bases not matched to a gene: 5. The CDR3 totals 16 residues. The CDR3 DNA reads TGTGCCAGTAGTATCTCCGGGACTAGCGGGAGTTACGAGCAGTACTTC. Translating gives CASSISGTSGSYEQYF. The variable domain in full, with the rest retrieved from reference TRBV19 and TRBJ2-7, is DGGITQSPKYLFRKEGQNVTLSCEQNLNHDAMYWYRQDPGQGLRLIYYSQIVNDFQKGDIAEGYSVSREKKESFPLTVTSAQKNPTAFYLCASSISGTSGSYEQYFGPGTRLTVT.